The following is a T cell receptor (beta chain) sequence with its context. Its antigen remains unidentified. This specimen comes from a study of vaccination and CD4 T cells after COVID-19. Study at large: Post-COVID samples were collected a median around 100 days following diagnosis, spanning 35 to 161.

CDR3 length: 15 residues. The V gene end was trimmed by 1 base and the J gene end by 7 bases; junction bases not matched to a gene: 9. Germline loops: CDR1 DFQATT, CDR2 SNEGSKA (reference sequence). The Oncomine TCR Beta short-read assay was applied to DNA of cultured CD4+ T cells. From the PCR reads, TCRdb called clonotypes with MiXCR, one entry per CDR3 protein. This table has approximately 12,000 distinct CDR3 sequences, 40% to 50% appearing once. Treatment reported: roughly 10-day PBMC culture with coronavirus spike peptide pools or control peptides (ViraFEST assay). Expansion of antigen-specific T cells with peptide pools by ViraFEST preceded sequencing of TCRs.

The sample was CD4+ T cells from blood, cultured in vitro, taken before SARS-CoV-2 vaccination. This chain links TRBV20-1 with TRBJ2-1, with 8 positions matching TRBD1. The TCR was taken from a human donor who had recovered from COVID-19. CDR3 sequence: CSARVWDRLLNEQFF. The CDR3 DNA sequence: TGCAGTGCTAGAGTTTGGGACAGGTTACTTAATGAGCAGTTCTTC.